This T cell receptor (beta chain) derives from a study of blood T cell repertoires in COVID-19 (dated by TCRdb to the early 2020s). General notes on the study: Samples from collaborators originated in the United States, Italy and Spain and spanned both the acute and convalescent phases of COVID-19. The material from the prospective study consisted of cDNA or gDNA derived from T cells, B-cell-depleted T cells, or PBMCs. The dataset comprised deeply sampled blood TCRbeta repertoires from subjects exposed to, actively infected with, or recovered from COVID-19. The repertoires were released in a freely available public database intended as a resource for research on the immune response to SARS-CoV-2. The samples were drawn from two sources: the first 160 participants of the ongoing ImmuneRACE study, and over 950 subjects contributed by 6 global collaborators. Nearly every sample came with metadata listing a de-identified subject ID, COVID-19 status, age in years and sex. Where available, HLA class I and class II types were obtained from metadata supplied by the sample provider rather than from assay-based typing.

With regard to this clone: What this receptor recognizes is not known. Base qualities are missing; no much larger clone stands one base away.

Participants in the prospective study were aged roughly 18 to 90 years, lived in 20 to 25 United States geographic areas, and enrolled through a virtual design. Cohort assignment in the prospective study relied on participant-reported clinical history from a screening survey and a study questionnaire. ImmuneRACE Cohort 3 recovered participants were defined by two consecutive negative NP/OP PCR tests, healthcare professional clearance, or symptom resolution. In the prospective study, mobile phlebotomists collected whole blood, serum and a nasopharyngeal or oropharyngeal swab from each participant. Prospective study participants could optionally give additional blood draws and questionnaires over an approximately two-month period. Before DNA extraction, blood samples from the prospective study were shipped at room temperature or frozen. TCRbeta CDR3 regions were amplified from genomic DNA by means of the immunoSEQ Assay, a bias-controlled multiplex PCR. In the source study's methods: The number of nucleated cells in each sample was estimated by amplification of reference gene primers within the assay. Sequence reads were collapsed and filtered to measure the absolute abundance of every unique TCRbeta CDR3 rearrangement. For each sample, productive Simpson clonality was calculated as the square root of Simpson's diversity index across productive rearrangements. TCRdb mirrors the immuneACCESS table, restricted to in-frame sequences. Some clones are absent from its copies; in checked studies, under half trace to an unresolved V gene, and the reason for the others is unknown. V and J calls and clone size are those listed in that table; D and trimming were worked out from the DNA. This sample comprises some 140,000 clones, less than 90% of them detected only once. 15% to 20% of the sample goes to the ten largest clones.

V sheds 6 bases and J sheds 4 bases, leaving 9 bases between their ends. From its cysteine to its phenylalanine, the CDR3 spans 13 amino acids. This entry keeps only the CDR3 DNA: 39 bases, framed from base 1. The study at large found these results: How much clinical and demographic metadata was included differed by source and by participant, and the metadata was provided uncurated.

Rearrangement joined TRBV12-3 or TRBV12-4 to TRBJ2-2, with no confident D gene call. Sequencing input: PBMCs or T cells enriched from blood (not recorded which). The sequence derives from a man aged 25-40 years who had recovered from COVID-19. The DNA is as follows: TGTGCCAGCAGGCCCCCACTCACCGGGGAGCTGTTTTTT. This translates into CASRPPLTGELFF.